A single sample is the source of the 13 T cell receptor beta chains below, sequenced in a study of CD8 T cells in ankylosing spondylitis. MiXCR, run by TCRdb on the 5' RACE reads, gives a single entry per CDR3 protein. The data contain about 52,000 distinct CDR3 sequences, 7.4% of them singletons. Sequencing was performed on blood, either unsorted or a sorted T cell fraction (not recorded which). The receptors were gathered from a female donor with ankylosing spondylitis or in good health (not recorded which).

The table lists this clonotype with many counts. This sequence joins TRBV12-3 or TRBV12-4 and TRBJ2-3; D perhaps matches TRBD2 (6 bases). V was trimmed by 1 base and J by 0 bases, leaving 11 bases between them. The CDR3 length is 16 residues. The CDR3 protein is CASSLVGTPSTDTQYF. The CDR3 DNA reads as TGTGCCAGCAGTTTAGTAGGGACTCCTAGCACAGATACGCAGTATTTT.

This clonotype was recorded many times. This rearrangement joins TRBV2 to TRBJ1-6; D is unresolved. Germline assignment: CDR1 SNHLY and CDR2 FYNNEI. This CDR3 is built from 12 residues. Trimming removed 7 bases at V and 10 bases at J, with 11 bases between. CDR3 in DNA: TGTGCCAGCACCCAGATATTCTCACCCCTCCACTTT. Protein: CASTQIFSPLHF. Drawing the rest from reference TRBV2 and TRBJ1-6, the complete variable domain is EPEVTQTPSHQVTQMGQEVILRCVPISNHLYFYWYRQILGQKVEFLVSFYNNEISEKSEIFDDQFSVERPDGSNFTLKIRSTKLEDSAMYFCASTQIFSPLHFGNGTRLTVT.

In this sample, this clonotype turned up many times. The chain links TRBV15 to TRBJ2-5; D gene ambiguous. CDR1 and CDR2 (germline): LNHNV, YYDKDF (reference sequence). Trimming removed 2 bases from V and 1 base from J, with 14 bases in between. The CDR3 is 16 amino acids. The CDR3 coding sequence is TGTGCCACCAGCAGAAGACCGGCTAACCTCCAAGAGACCCAGTACTTC. This codes for CATSRRPANLQETQYF.

In this sample, this clonotype turned up many times. The rearrangement joins TRBV30 to TRBJ1-1; 7 bases fit TRBD1. The CDR3 spans 13 residues. In germline, CDR1 is GTSNPN, CDR2 SVGIG (reference sequence). V shed 8 bases and J 0 bases; nucleotides not matched to a gene: 6. CDR3: CAVGQTMNTEAFF. As DNA, the CDR3 is TGTGCCGTGGGACAGACAATGAACACTGAAGCTTTCTTT. Drawing the rest from reference TRBV30 and TRBJ1-1, the complete variable domain is SQTIHQWPATLVQPVGSPLSLECTVEGTSNPNLYWYRQAAGRGLQLLFYSVGIGQISSEVPQNLSASRPQDRQFILSSKKLLLSDSGFYLCAVGQTMNTEAFFGQGTRLTVV.

In its sample, this clonotype was seen many times. The CDR3 here is CASSLGVLSNQPQHF. In DNA, the CDR3 is TGCGCCAGCAGCTTGGGAGTTCTTAGCAATCAGCCCCAGCATTTT. V is TRBV5-1 and J is TRBJ1-5, with no clear D. Germline V gene data show CDR1 as SGHRS and CDR2 as YFSETQ. The CDR3 is 15 residues long. The V gene lost 0 bases and the J gene lost 0 bases, with 7 bases spanning the gap.

This clonotype was seen ten or more times. V gene TRBV28 combines with J gene TRBJ1-2; D is uncertain. Germline lookup yields CDR1 MDHEN and CDR2 SYDVKM. The V end was cut by 5 bases, the J end by 6 bases, with 10 bases between. The CDR3 is 12 residues long. The CDR3 sequence: CASSPDGHGYTF. The DNA for the CDR3 is TGTGCCAGCAGTCCTGACGGCCATGGCTACACCTTC.

This clonotype has at least ten counts. The V and J genes are TRBV10-3 and TRBJ1-2, with 8 bases lining up with TRBD1. The CDR3 runs to 14 residues. Germline-derived CDR1 and CDR2 are ENHRY and SYGVKD. Germline trimming cut 6 bases from V and 2 bases from J; bases unmatched to any gene: 5. The CDR3 nucleotides read TGTGCCATCAGCTCAGGGGGCCTCAACTATGGCTACACCTTC. Its protein product is CAISSGGLNYGYTF.

This clonotype has at least ten counts. The V call is TRBV5-1, the J call TRBJ1-1; 8 bases agree with TRBD1. The length of the CDR3 is 15 residues. With V trimmed by 5 bases and J by 6 bases, 12 bases remained unmatched. Germline loops: CDR1 SGHRS, CDR2 YFSETQ. The CDR3 bases are TGCGCCAGCAGGATTCGGGACAGGTTTTCCCCTGAAGCTTTCTTT. It codes for CASRIRDRFSPEAFF.

The J gene is TRBJ2-3, the V gene TRBV7-9; 8 bases fit TRBD1. V was pared by 6 bases and J by 0 bases, with 5 bases of the junction left unmatched. There are 15 residues in the CDR3. Germline CDR1 is SEHNR and CDR2 is FQNEAQ (reference sequence). The CDR3 here is CASRKTGASTDTQYF. As DNA, the CDR3 is TGTGCCAGCAGGAAGACAGGGGCCAGCACAGATACGCAGTATTTT.

This clonotype was counted a few times. The chain employs TRBV24-1 and TRBJ2-1; possible D gene TRBD1, 5 bases. V dropped 4 bases and J dropped 0 bases, with 12 bases sitting between them. Germline V gives CDR1 KGHDR, CDR2 SFDVKD. The CDR3 covers 16 residues. Here the CDR3 reads CATSEDTGFSYNEQFF. In DNA form, the CDR3 reads TGTGCCACCAGTGAAGATACAGGATTCTCCTACAATGAGCAGTTCTTC.

This clonotype has just a few counts. The chain carries TRBV7-3 and TRBJ1-3; D gene unclear. With 5 bases removed from V and 2 bases from J, the gap between germline ends came to 13 bases. Germline assignment: CDR1 SGHTA and CDR2 FQGTGA. CDR3 length: 15 amino acids. The CDR3 DNA follows: TGTGCCAGCAGCCCCAAGAGTAACCCTGGAAACACCATATATTTT. Amino acids: CASSPKSNPGNTIYF.

This clonotype was detected many times. The CDR3 coding sequence is TGTGCCAGCAGCTTCACACTGGAGCCCCAGCATTTT. It codes for CASSFTLEPQHF. This rearrangement joins TRBV7-2 to TRBJ1-5; D not resolved. From germline, CDR1 is SGHTA and CDR2 FQGNSA. Trimming cost V 3 bases and J 8 bases, with 8 bases left between them. The CDR3 is 12 amino acids. Drawing the rest from reference TRBV7-2 and TRBJ1-5, the complete variable domain is GAGVSQSPSNKVTEKGKDVELRCDPISGHTALYWYRQSLGQGLEFLIYFQGNSAPDKSGLPSDRFSAERTGGSVSTLTIQRTQQEDSAVYLCASSFTLEPQHFGDGTRLSIL.

This clonotype has a count of ten or more. CDR3 nucleotides: TGCGCCAGCAGCCAAGATTCCAGGAGCTCCTACAATGAGCAGTTCTTC. This translates into CASSQDSRSSYNEQFF. V and J are TRBV4-3 and TRBJ2-1, with D uncertain. The CDR3 totals 16 residues. V was pared by 0 bases and J by 0 bases, with 9 bases between. Germline V gene lookup returns CDR1 LGHNA and CDR2 YSLEER.